This record concerns one TCR beta chain sequence. This clone occurred many times. The antigen it recognizes is unknown. No clone much larger than this one lies a single base away; base qualities are absent. This sample stems from a study of T cell responses to AZD1222 COVID-19 vaccine (dated by TCRdb to the early 2020s). For the wider study: A total of 240 or so trial participants underwent TCR sequencing, of whom 200 to 220 had received two doses of AZD1222 and about 26 had received two doses of the MenACWY control vaccine. Trial participants were enrolled by age into subgroups of 18-55, 56-69 and 70-plus years, and about 150, 27 and 61 TCR-sequenced participants, respectively, were included in these subgroups. The paper as a whole reports these results and caveats: Vaccine-associated CD4 TCRs spanned the whole spike protein, with dominant responses in regions 160-218 and 743-854. The 56-69-year group was small, and its depth increase did not reach significance, likely because of low power. Reportedly, almost half of the unique spike-specific TCRs recognized epitopes lying outside the regions that are mutated in the B.1.351 and B.1.1.7 variants. Participants were mostly white British and included more females than males, and it was suggested by the authors that clonal diversity may have been underestimated. Conclusions about previously exposed vaccinees are limited, since just 5 to 7 AZD1222 recipients were seropositive for SARS-CoV-2 at baseline. Because no samples from the day 14 peak response were available, repertoires could be characterized only after the peak T cell response. After two AZD1222 doses, spike-specific TCR breadth and depth were significantly higher than at day 0 and than in MenACWY recipients.

What this sample's time point label stands for: about 28 days (+/-7) after the second vaccine dose. According to the study, the label for this sample's treatment or condition signals: meningococcal conjugate vaccine given as trial control. Samples from vaccinated people were obtained from the UK trials COV001 and COV002, which included a single-blind randomized controlled phase 2/3 trial of AZD1222 (ChAdOx1 nCoV-19) in healthy adults. For TCRbeta chain sequencing, PBMC samples were collected from trial participants at day 0 and at day 28 after the second dose. The CDR3 regions of human TCRbeta chains were analyzed by immunosequencing. As for how the authors treated the data: Repertoire TCRs were matched against a reference library of SARS-CoV-2-specific TCRs generated with the MIRA antigen-specificity platform. Breadth meant the fraction of unique TCRs that were SARS-CoV-2-associated, whereas depth meant the fraction of total T cells that were SARS-CoV-2-associated. Using the MIRA data, each spike-specific TCR was mapped to the spike region that the TCR reacts to and placed in a CD4 or CD8 class. Log10-transformed breadth and depth values were compared by one-way ANOVA with Sidak's multiple comparisons tests. TCRdb limited this immuneACCESS table to in-frame rearrangements with V and J called. A share of clones is missing; checked studies link under half to unresolved V genes, and the rest is unexplained. The V and J calls and clone size come from that table; D and trimming were worked out from the DNA. This sample comprises approximately 180,000 clones, 80% to 95% of them detected only once. 0.8% to 1.3% of the sample belongs to the ten largest clones.

For CDR1 and CDR2, the germline V gene lists SGHAT and FQNNGV. Relative to germline, V is 1 base shorter and J is 3 bases shorter, with 9 bases between their ends. From the cysteine up to the phenylalanine, the CDR3 has a length of 15 residues. Only the CDR3 region is kept as DNA, spanning 45 bases read in frame from base 1. Recombination joined TRBV11-2 with TRBJ2-2, with the identity of the D gene unclear. The clonotype was recovered from an adult who received the MenACWY meningococcal vaccine as a control. Sequencing used peripheral blood, obtained 28 days after the second dose of the MenACWY control vaccine. The CDR3 region reads CASSLVGKHTGELFF. The DNA sequence is given as TGTGCCAGCAGCTTAGTCGGCAAGCACACCGGGGAGCTGTTTTTT.